These 23 T cell receptor beta chains share one sample of origin, sequenced in a study of PD-L1 blockade in urothelial cancer. Libraries were prepared by immunoSEQ multiplex PCR; TCRdb keeps only in-frame clonotypes and omits some of them. The repertoire consists of 35,000 to 55,000 clones, with about four fifths occurring once and the leading ten covering approximately 13%. Time point given: peripheral blood 6 weeks after treatment start. Sample: PBMCs, taken around atezolizumab (anti-PD-L1) treatment. Every receptor here comes from a man in his 60s with urothelial cancer.

This clone was observed once. The rearrangement uses TRBV7-2 and TRBJ2-5; 9 bases match TRBD1. The CDR3 is 16 amino acids. Germline trimming cut 4 bases from V and 1 base from J; bases unmatched to any gene: 7. The V gene's germline CDR1 is SGHTA and CDR2 FQGNSA. This CDR3 reads CASSSSGTGPQETQYF. CDR3 DNA: TGTGCCAGCAGCTCCAGCGGGACAGGGCCCCAAGAGACCCAGTACTTC.

The V gene is TRBV5-5, the J gene TRBJ1-2; D is possibly TRBD1 (6 bases). The CDR3 length is 12 residues. Germline V gene lookup returns CDR1 SGHKS and CDR2 YYEKEE (reference sequence). Trimming removed 1 base at V and 8 bases at J, with 9 bases between. CDR3 nucleotide sequence: TGTGCCAGCAGCTTGCCAGGGGTGGGCTACACCTTC. This sequence encodes CASSLPGVGYTF.

The gene calls are TRBV7-6 and TRBJ2-7; TRBD2 aligns across 9 bases. V dropped 5 bases and J dropped 3; count of bases not matched to a gene: 8. The V gene's germline CDR1 is SGHVS and CDR2 FNYEAQ. The CDR3 consists of 15 residues. Here the CDR3 reads CASSEHSGSIYEQYF. The CDR3 nucleotides are TGTGCCAGCAGCGAACATAGCGGGAGCATCTACGAGCAGTACTTC.

The chain joins TRBV11-1 to TRBJ2-7, with TRBD1 matching over 7 bases. V trimming: 5 bases; J trimming: 3 bases; junction bases outside the gene matches: 10. The germline gives CDR1 SGHAT, CDR2 FQDESV (reference sequence). CDR3 length equals 15 residues. As DNA, the CDR3 is TGTGCCAGCAGCCGCGACAGGGCTCAAATCTACGAGCAGTACTTC. It translates to CASSRDRAQIYEQYF.

The chain is built from TRBV27 and TRBJ2-2, with D unresolved. This CDR3 region has 15 residues. Germline V gene lookup returns CDR1 MNHEY and CDR2 SMNVEV (reference sequence). Trimming stripped 2 bases from V and 2 bases from J, with 9 bases between. Here the CDR3 reads CASSLEVPNTGELFF. CDR3 nucleotides: TGTGCCAGCAGTTTAGAGGTCCCCAACACCGGGGAGCTGTTTTTT.

The V gene is TRBV30, the J gene TRBJ1-2, with D possibly matching TRBD1 (5 bases). Trimming took 3 bases from V and 4 from J, leaving 12 bases between them. CDR1 is GTSNPN and CDR2 is SVGIG in the germline V gene (reference sequence). The CDR3 loop spans 13 amino acids. CDR3 sequence reads: CAWSAGWGYGYTF. The DNA for the CDR3 is TGTGCCTGGAGCGCAGGGTGGGGCTATGGCTACACCTTC.

In its sample, this clone was seen once. The gene calls are TRBV29-1 and TRBJ2-7, with 11 bases fitting TRBD2. CDR3 size: 13 residues. V was pared by 5 bases and J by 5 bases, with 5 bases of the junction left unmatched. In germline, CDR1 is SQVTM, CDR2 ANQGSEA. The CDR3 region has the DNA TGCAGCGTTATGAAGACTAGCGGGAACGAGCAGTACTTC. Encoded protein: CSVMKTSGNEQYF.

The rearrangement links TRBV23-1 to TRBJ2-6; possibly TRBD2 for D (5 bases). TRBV23-1 is given ORF status, its function remaining uncertain. The V and J ends lost 2 bases and 0 bases respectively, with 8 bases between them. This CDR3 has 16 amino acids. DNA of the CDR3: TGCGCCAGCAGTCAAAGTGCGGGCTCTGGGGCCAACGTCCTGACTTTC. Protein product: CASSQSAGSGANVLTF.

This clone was observed once. CDR3 in DNA: TGTGCCAGCAGTCCGGACAGGGGTTCGGGAGAGACCCAGTACTTC. Translated, it gives CASSPDRGSGETQYF. The J gene is TRBJ2-5, the V gene TRBV27; 9 nucleotides agree with TRBD1. V shed 5 bases, J shed 4 bases, and the junction held 8 bases outside the gene matches. In germline, CDR1 is MNHEY, CDR2 SMNVEV (reference sequence). The CDR3 length is 15 residues.

V and J are TRBV11-2 and TRBJ2-5; 8 nucleotides match TRBD2. Germline-derived CDR1 and CDR2 are SGHAT and FQNNGV. Unmatched junction bases numbered 13, after V lost 5 bases and J lost 5 bases. This CDR3 comprises 16 residues. In nucleotides, the CDR3 is TGTGCCAGCAGCCCCCCCGGGGGGGAGCTGGGTGAGACCCAGTACTTC. Its translation: CASSPPGGELGETQYF.

CDR3 nucleotides: TGTGCCAGCAGCTTTCAGGGCCAGTATAATTCACCCCTCCACTTT. Protein sequence: CASSFQGQYNSPLHF. The rearrangement joins TRBV7-2 to TRBJ1-6; TRBD1 is a possible D gene (5 bases). The CDR3 is 15 residues long. Trimming cost V 3 bases and J 4 bases, with 10 bases left between them. The germline CDR1 and CDR2 sequences are SGHTA and FQGNSA.

The chain employs TRBV2 and TRBJ2-3; D is ambiguous. V lost 5 bases and J 6 bases, leaving 9 bases between the germline ends. This CDR3 is 12 amino acids long. From germline, CDR1 is SNHLY and CDR2 FYNNEI. The CDR3 protein is CASSPTKDTQYF. In DNA, the CDR3 is TGTGCCAGCAGTCCTACGAAGGATACGCAGTATTTT.

The chain is built from TRBV7-8 and TRBJ2-7, with TRBD2 identical over 8 bases. V lost 1 base and J lost 1; bases outside the gene matches: 3. Germline loops: CDR1 SGHVS, CDR2 FQNEAQ. The CDR3 contains 15 residues. The CDR3: CASSLGLAGSYEQYF. DNA of the CDR3: TGTGCCAGCAGCTTAGGCCTAGCGGGTTCCTACGAGCAGTACTTC.

This sequence joins TRBV7-9 and TRBJ2-2, with 7 bases identical to TRBD1. Per the germline V gene, CDR1 is SEHNR and CDR2 is FQNEAQ (reference sequence). The V and J ends lost 5 bases and 1 base, in that order; junction bases with no gene match: 10. CDR3 length equals 17 residues. This CDR3 is CASSINRGVGNTGELFF. The CDR3 DNA reads as TGTGCCAGCAGCATCAACAGGGGCGTGGGGAACACCGGGGAGCTGTTTTTT.

This clone was observed a single time. V and J are TRBV19 and TRBJ1-4; D is unclear. Germline V gives CDR1 LNHDA, CDR2 SQIVND (reference sequence). V shed 3 bases and J shed 0 bases, with 5 bases lying between them. This CDR3 region has 14 residues. This CDR3 is CASSIIATNEKLFF. Written as DNA, the CDR3 is TGTGCCAGTAGTATTATCGCAACTAATGAAAAACTGTTTTTT.

V usage is TRBV5-5 and J usage is TRBJ2-5; D call uncertain. This CDR3 has 12 residues. In germline, CDR1 is SGHKS, CDR2 YYEKEE (reference sequence). Trimming took 1 base from V and 5 from J, leaving 6 bases between them. CDR3 region: CASSLLEETQYF. CDR3 DNA sequence: TGTGCCAGCAGCTTGTTGGAGGAGACCCAGTACTTC.

This clone was found once. The chain combines TRBV28 with TRBJ2-7; D is possibly TRBD1 (6 bases). The CDR3 is made up of 13 amino acids. V lost 6 bases and J 1 base, leaving 10 bases between the germline ends. Germline V CDR1 and CDR2: MDHEN, SYDVKM. The CDR3 spells CASRTTGSYEQYF. CDR3 DNA: TGTGCCAGCAGAACTACAGGGTCCTACGAGCAGTACTTC.

The V and J genes are TRBV19 and TRBJ1-2, with 9 bases lining up with TRBD1. The V and J ends lost 0 bases and 7 bases, in that order; junction bases with no gene match: 6. Germline CDR1 reads LNHDA; CDR2 reads SQIVND (reference sequence). This CDR3 contains 15 residues. This chain's CDR3 is CASSIDHRTGAGYTF. Here the CDR3 DNA reads TGTGCCAGTAGTATAGATCATCGGACAGGGGCTGGCTACACCTTC.

The genes are TRBV6-1 and TRBJ2-3; possibly TRBD2 for D (6 bases). Per the germline V gene, CDR1 is MNHNS and CDR2 is SASEGT. V lost 5 bases to trimming and J lost 2 bases, with 17 bases between them. The CDR3 totals 16 residues. In nucleotides, the CDR3 is TGTGCCAGCAGTCAAGGTAGACTAGATGACACAGATACGCAGTATTTT. Protein sequence: CASSQGRLDDTDTQYF.

This clone was detected once. The chain combines TRBV21-1 with TRBJ2-7; TRBD2 is the table's D call and was not checked against the DNA. TRBV21-1 is an annotated pseudogene. The length of the CDR3 is 14 residues. CDR3 loop: CASSNSYRSYEQYF. DNA of the CDR3: TGTGCCAGCAGCAATAGTTACCGATCCTACGAGCAGTACTTC.

J is TRBJ2-1 and V is TRBV19; D is possibly TRBD1 (6 bases). V was shortened by 5 bases and J by 8 bases, with 10 bases between the two germline ends. Germline CDR1 and CDR2: LNHDA and SQIVND (reference sequence). The CDR3 has 12 residues. In DNA, the CDR3 is TGTGCCAGTAGTGTCAGGGGCTATGAGCAGTTCTTC. Amino acid sequence: CASSVRGYEQFF.

This clone is a singleton in its sample. V is TRBV4-1 and J is TRBJ2-1; D uncertain. Per germline, CDR1 MGHRA and CDR2 YSYEKL. CDR3 length equals 11 residues. V was shortened by 0 bases and J by 9 bases, with 3 bases between the two germline ends. The CDR3 DNA reads as TGCGCCAGCAGCCAAGAGGCTGAGCAGTTCTTC. It translates to CASSQEAEQFF.

CDR3 sequence reads: CATLGGTDTQYF. CDR3 DNA: TGTGCCACCCTAGGGGGCACAGATACGCAGTATTTT. The V gene is TRBV28, the J gene TRBJ2-3; perhaps TRBD1 as D (5 bases). The CDR3 is made up of 12 amino acids. In germline, CDR1 is MDHEN, CDR2 SYDVKM. The V end was cut by 10 bases, the J end by 1 base, with 9 bases between.